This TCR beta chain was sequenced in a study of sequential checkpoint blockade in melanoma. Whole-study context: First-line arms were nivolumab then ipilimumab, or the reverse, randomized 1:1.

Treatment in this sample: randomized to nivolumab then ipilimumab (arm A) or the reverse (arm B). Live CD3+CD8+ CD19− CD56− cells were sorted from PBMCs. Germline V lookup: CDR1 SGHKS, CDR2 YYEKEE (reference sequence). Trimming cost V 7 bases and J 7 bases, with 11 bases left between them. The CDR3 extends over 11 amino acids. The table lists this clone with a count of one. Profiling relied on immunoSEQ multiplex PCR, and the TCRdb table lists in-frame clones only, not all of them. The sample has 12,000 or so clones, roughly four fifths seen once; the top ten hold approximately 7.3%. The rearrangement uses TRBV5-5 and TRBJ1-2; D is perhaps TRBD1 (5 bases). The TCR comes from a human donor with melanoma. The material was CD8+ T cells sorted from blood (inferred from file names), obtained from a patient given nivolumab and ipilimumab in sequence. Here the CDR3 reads CASAQGLGYTF. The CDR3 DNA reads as TGTGCCAGCGCGCAGGGTCTTGGCTACACCTTC.